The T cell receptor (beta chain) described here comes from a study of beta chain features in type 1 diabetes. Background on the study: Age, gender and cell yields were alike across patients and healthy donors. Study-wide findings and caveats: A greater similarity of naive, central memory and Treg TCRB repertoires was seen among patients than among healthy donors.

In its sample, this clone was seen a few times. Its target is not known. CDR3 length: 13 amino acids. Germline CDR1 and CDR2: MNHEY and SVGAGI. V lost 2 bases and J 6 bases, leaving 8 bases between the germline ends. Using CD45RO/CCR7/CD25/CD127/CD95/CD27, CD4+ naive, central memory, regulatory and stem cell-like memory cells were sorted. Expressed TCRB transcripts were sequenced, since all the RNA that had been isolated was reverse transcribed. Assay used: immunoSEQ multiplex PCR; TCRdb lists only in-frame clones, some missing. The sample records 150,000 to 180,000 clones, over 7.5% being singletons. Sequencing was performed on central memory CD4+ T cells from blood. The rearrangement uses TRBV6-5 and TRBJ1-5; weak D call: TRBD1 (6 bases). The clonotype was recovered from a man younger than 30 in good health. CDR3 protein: CASSYDRTQPQHF. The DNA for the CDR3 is TGTGCCAGCAGTTACGACAGGACTCAGCCCCAGCATTTT.